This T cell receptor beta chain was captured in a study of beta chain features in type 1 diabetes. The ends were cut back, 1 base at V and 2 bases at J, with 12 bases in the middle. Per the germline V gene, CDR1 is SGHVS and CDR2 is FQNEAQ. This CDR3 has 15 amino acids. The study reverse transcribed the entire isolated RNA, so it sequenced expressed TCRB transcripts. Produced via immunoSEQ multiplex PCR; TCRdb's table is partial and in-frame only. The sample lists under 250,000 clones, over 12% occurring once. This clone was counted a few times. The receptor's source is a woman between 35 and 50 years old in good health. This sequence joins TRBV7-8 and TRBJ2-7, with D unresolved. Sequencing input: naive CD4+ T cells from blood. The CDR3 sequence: CASSLGPPVAYEQYF. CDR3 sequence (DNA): TGTGCCAGCAGCTTAGGGCCACCAGTCGCCTACGAGCAGTACTTC.